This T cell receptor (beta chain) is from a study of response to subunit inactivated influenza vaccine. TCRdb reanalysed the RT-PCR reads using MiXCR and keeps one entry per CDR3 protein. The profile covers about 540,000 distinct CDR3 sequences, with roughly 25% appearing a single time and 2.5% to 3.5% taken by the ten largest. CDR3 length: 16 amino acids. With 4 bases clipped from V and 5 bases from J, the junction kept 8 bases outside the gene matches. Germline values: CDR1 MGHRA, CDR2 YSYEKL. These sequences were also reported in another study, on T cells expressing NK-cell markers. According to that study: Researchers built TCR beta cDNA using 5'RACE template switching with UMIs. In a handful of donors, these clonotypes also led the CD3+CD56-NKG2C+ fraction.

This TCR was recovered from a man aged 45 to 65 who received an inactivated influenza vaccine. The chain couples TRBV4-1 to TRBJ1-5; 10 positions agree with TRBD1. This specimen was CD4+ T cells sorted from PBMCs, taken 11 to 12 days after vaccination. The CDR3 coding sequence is TGCGCCAGCAGCCGATGGACAGGGGGGGACCATCAGCCCCAGCATTTT. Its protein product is CASSRWTGGDHQPQHF.